This T cell receptor (beta chain) was captured in a study of T cells in Graves' hyperthyroidism and ophthalmopathy. Study-wide results and caveats: In the blood, most expanded thyroid clonotypes above 0.001 appeared as well.

Amplification of TCR beta CDR3 regions used RNA as the template. The study used the HTBI primer set for a first-round RT-PCR of the TCR CDR3. Using its own MiXCR run on the multiplex PCR reads, TCRdb lists one record per CDR3 protein. This table holds under 250,000 distinct CDR3 sequences, approximately 25% found once. This clonotype has at least ten counts. Its antigen remains unidentified. The V end lost 8 bases, the J end lost 6 bases, and 23 bases lay between the germline ends. Germline V gives CDR1 MDHEN, CDR2 SYDVKM. CDR3 length: 15 residues. For ophthalmopathy patients, the Clinical Activity Score was at least 3 and the NOSPECS grade at least 4; duration was under 3 months. A patient was excluded if there was uncontrolled infection, other autoimmune disease, pregnancy or lactation.

Sequenced: blood. This chain connects TRBV28 to TRBJ2-7; D is possibly TRBD1 (6 bases). This TCR was sampled from a middle-aged woman with Graves' ophthalmopathy. CDR3 region: CASRPARGVWSEQYF. Written as DNA, the CDR3 is TGTGCCAGCCGACCCGCCAGGGGTGTATGGAGCGAGCAGTACTTC.